This T cell receptor beta chain was retrieved from a study of blood T cell repertoires in COVID-19. The wider study: PBMCs, B-cell-depleted T cells, or T cells were the source of the cDNA or gDNA that made up the material.

Sequencing was performed with immunoSEQ multiplex PCR; in TCRdb, only in-frame clones are kept and a portion is missing. This sample has under 200,000 clones, with 70% to 90% found just once. Trimming at V came to 4 bases and at J to 1 base, leaving 8 bases not matched to a gene. In germline, CDR1 is MNHEY, CDR2 SMNVEV (reference sequence). The length of the CDR3 is 16 residues. The sample comprised peripheral blood. The rearrangement uses TRBV27 and TRBJ2-5, with TRBD2 matching 8 bases. The source is a woman older than 75 with acute or convalescent COVID-19. In DNA, the CDR3 is TGTGCCAGCAGTTCCCTTATCGGGAGGGCCCAAGAGACCCAGTACTTC. Encoded protein: CASSSLIGRAQETQYF.